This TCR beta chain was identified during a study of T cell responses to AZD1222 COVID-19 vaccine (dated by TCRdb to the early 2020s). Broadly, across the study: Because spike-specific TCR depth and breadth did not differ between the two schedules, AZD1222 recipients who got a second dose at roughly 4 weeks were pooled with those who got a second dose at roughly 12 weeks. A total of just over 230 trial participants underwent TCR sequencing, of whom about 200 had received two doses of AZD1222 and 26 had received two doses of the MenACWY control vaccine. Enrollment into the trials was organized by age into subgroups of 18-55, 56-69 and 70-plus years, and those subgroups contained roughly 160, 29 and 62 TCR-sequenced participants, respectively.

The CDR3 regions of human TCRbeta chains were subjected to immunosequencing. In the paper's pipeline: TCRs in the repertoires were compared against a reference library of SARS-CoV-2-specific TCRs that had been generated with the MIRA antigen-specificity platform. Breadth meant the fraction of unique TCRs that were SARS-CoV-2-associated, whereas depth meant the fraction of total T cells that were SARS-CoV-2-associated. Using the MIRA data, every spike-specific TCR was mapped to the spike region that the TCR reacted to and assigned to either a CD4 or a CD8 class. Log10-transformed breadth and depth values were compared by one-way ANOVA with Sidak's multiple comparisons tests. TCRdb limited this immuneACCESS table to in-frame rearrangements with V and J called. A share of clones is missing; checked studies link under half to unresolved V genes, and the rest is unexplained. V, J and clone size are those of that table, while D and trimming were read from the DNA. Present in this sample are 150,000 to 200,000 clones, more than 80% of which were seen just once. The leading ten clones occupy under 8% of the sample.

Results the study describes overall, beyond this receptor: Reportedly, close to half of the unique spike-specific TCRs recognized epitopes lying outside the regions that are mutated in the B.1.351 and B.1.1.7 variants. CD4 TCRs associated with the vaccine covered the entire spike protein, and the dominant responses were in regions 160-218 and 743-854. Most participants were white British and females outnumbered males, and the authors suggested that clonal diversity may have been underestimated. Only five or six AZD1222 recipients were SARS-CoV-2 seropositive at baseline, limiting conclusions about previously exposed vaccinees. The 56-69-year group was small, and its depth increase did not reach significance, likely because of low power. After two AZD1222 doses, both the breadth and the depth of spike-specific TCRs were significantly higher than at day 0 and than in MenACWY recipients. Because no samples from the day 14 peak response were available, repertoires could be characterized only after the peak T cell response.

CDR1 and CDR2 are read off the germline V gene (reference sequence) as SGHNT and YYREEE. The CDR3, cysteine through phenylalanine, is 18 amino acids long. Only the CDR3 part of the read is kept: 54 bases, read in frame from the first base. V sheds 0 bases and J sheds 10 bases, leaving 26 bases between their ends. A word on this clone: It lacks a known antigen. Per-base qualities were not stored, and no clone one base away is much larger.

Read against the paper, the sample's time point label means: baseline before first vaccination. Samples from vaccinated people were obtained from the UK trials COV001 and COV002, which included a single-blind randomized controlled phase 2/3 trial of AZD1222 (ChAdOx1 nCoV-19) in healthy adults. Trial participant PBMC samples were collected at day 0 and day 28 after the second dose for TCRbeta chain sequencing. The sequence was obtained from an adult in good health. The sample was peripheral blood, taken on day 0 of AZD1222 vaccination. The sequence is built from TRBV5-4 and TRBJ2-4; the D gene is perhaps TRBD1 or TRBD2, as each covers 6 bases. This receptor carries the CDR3 CASSLAPFLGGGFRIQYF. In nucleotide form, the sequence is TGTGCCAGCAGCTTGGCGCCGTTTCTAGGGGGAGGCTTTAGGATTCAGTACTTC.